Listed below are T cell receptor beta chains from one sample, sequenced in a study of naive and memory T cell subsets. TCRdb fed the UMI-ligation and nested PCR reads into MiXCR, producing one record per CDR3 protein. The sample lists over 110,000 distinct CDR3 sequences, approximately 21% occurring once. Sequencing was performed on naive CD8+ T cells from blood. The receptors originated from a human donor in good health. CDR3s include the opening cysteine and the closing phenylalanine or tryptophan.

CDR3: CASSVGESSSYEQYF
J: TRBJ2-7
V: TRBV9

CDR3: CASSLPTVRYEQYF
J: TRBJ2-7
V: TRBV5-6

CDR3: CASSGWGQPQHF
J: TRBJ1-5
V: TRBV27

CDR3: CASSLIRGDTQYF
J: TRBJ2-3
V: TRBV27

CDR3: CASSYQFQYQETQYF
J: TRBJ2-5
V: TRBV6-2/TRBV6-3

CDR3: CASSFRTASTDTQYF
J: TRBJ2-3
V: TRBV5-1

CDR3: CSASGTSGMYEQYF
J: TRBJ2-7
V: TRBV20-1

CDR3: CASSLMTSGSADTQYF
J: TRBJ2-3
V: TRBV5-1

CDR3: CASSLISAYEQFF
J: TRBJ2-1
V: TRBV28

CDR3: CASSLKPFWREGHGELFF
J: TRBJ2-2
V: TRBV28

CDR3: CASSTSGKVYEQYF
J: TRBJ2-7
V: TRBV27

CDR3: CASRLSTGPRGTDTQYF
J: TRBJ2-3
V: TRBV6-5

CDR3: CASSLGGLSRGYNEQFF
J: TRBJ2-1
V: TRBV11-2

CDR3: CASMASGSYNEQFF
J: TRBJ2-1
V: TRBV5-1

CDR3: CASSISRAVNTEAFF
J: TRBJ1-1
V: TRBV19

CDR3: CASSEYIGQGSPLHF
J: TRBJ1-6
V: TRBV25-1

CDR3: CAISDYSNTEAFF
J: TRBJ1-1
V: TRBV10-3

CDR3: CASSQNWDRAGEQYF
J: TRBJ2-7
V: TRBV4-3